A single sample is the source of the 16 T cell receptor beta chains below, sequenced in a study of beta chain features in type 1 diabetes. Antigens of these TCRs are unknown. Study-wide results and caveats: TCRB CDR3 length was moderately but significantly reduced in all four CD4+ subsets of Type 1 diabetes patients.

Since all of the isolated RNA was reverse transcribed, expressed TCRB transcripts were what got sequenced. The assay was immunoSEQ multiplex PCR, and TCRdb's table has in-frame clones only and misses some. The sample has some 70,000 clones, just under 50% seen once; the top ten hold 0.7%. The specimen was central memory CD4+ T cells from blood. The receptors shown here come from a man in his thirties or forties with type 1 diabetes.

V is TRBV18 and J is TRBJ1-1; D gene unclear. Germline CDR1 and CDR2: KGHSH and LQKENI. Trimming stripped 2 bases from V and 5 bases from J, with 9 bases between. CDR3 length: 13 amino acids. The CDR3: CASSPAGGTEAFF. CDR3 coding DNA: TGTGCCAGCTCACCAGCCGGAGGTACTGAAGCTTTCTTT.

This clone was seen a handful of times. V gene TRBV13 combines with J gene TRBJ2-3; D remains ambiguous. Germline V lookup: CDR1 PRHDT, CDR2 FYEKMQ (reference sequence). V was cut by 4 bases and J by 1 base, with 15 bases left in between. The CDR3 totals 16 residues. The CDR3 DNA reads as TGTGCCAGCAGCTCCGTAACCCGCTATCGCACAGATACGCAGTATTTT. This encodes CASSSVTRYRTDTQYF.

V is TRBV2 and J is TRBJ2-3; TRBD2 matches 8 bases. After removal of 6 bases from V and 3 bases from J, the junction contained 5 bases not matched to a gene. In germline, CDR1 is SNHLY, CDR2 FYNNEI. The CDR3 length is 14 residues. CDR3 loop: CASRNRGGTDTQYF. CDR3 nucleotide sequence: TGTGCCAGCAGGAATCGGGGGGGGACAGATACGCAGTATTTT.

This clone was seen a few times. This chain connects TRBV28 to TRBJ1-1; 7 bases are a match to TRBD1. V lost 6 bases to trimming and J lost 1 base; unmatched junction nucleotides: 5. The germline V gene has CDR1 MDHEN and CDR2 SYDVKM. This CDR3 has 14 amino acids. DNA of the CDR3: TGTGCCAGCAGAGTTGACAGGGAGAACACTGAAGCTTTCTTT. It specifies CASRVDRENTEAFF.

This clone has only a few counts. V usage is TRBV4-1 and J usage is TRBJ1-2; the match to TRBD1 covers 9 bases. The V segment lost 1 base and the J segment 6 bases; nucleotides outside the gene matches: 12. The length of the CDR3 is 17 residues. The germline CDR1 and CDR2 sequences are MGHRA and YSYEKL. The CDR3 loop reads CASSQGGSDRGKDGYTF. In nucleotides, the CDR3 is TGCGCCAGCAGCCAAGGCGGCTCTGACAGGGGGAAGGATGGCTACACCTTC.

The chain employs TRBV5-5 and TRBJ2-5; tentative D call: TRBD1 (5 bases). With 2 bases removed from V and 3 bases from J, the gap between germline ends came to 11 bases. Germline V gives CDR1 SGHKS, CDR2 YYEKEE (reference sequence). The CDR3 covers 14 residues. The CDR3 region has the DNA TGTGCCAGCAGCTTCCTGGACATCGAAGAGACCCAGTACTTC. This gives the protein CASSFLDIEETQYF. The entire variable domain, with the rest obtained from reference TRBV5-5 and TRBJ2-5, is as follows: DAGVTQSPTHLIKTRGQQVTLRCSPISGHKSVSWYQQVLGQGPQFIFQYYEKEERGRGNFPDRFSARQFPNYSSELNVNALLLGDSALYLCASSFLDIEETQYFGPGTRLLVL.

In its sample, this clone was seen a few times. The genes are TRBV2 and TRBJ2-3; perhaps TRBD2 as D (6 bases). Deletions cut 6 bases from V and 3 bases from J, with 19 bases between. The length of the CDR3 is 16 residues. Germline CDR1 SNHLY, CDR2 FYNNEI. CDR3 region: CASRAGRGKVTDTQYF. CDR3 nucleotide sequence: TGTGCCAGCAGGGCGGGGCGGGGAAAAGTTACAGATACGCAGTATTTT. The whole variable domain, remainder taken from reference TRBV2 and TRBJ2-3, is EPEVTQTPSHQVTQMGQEVILRCVPISNHLYFYWYRQILGQKVEFLVSFYNNEISEKSEIFDDQFSVERPDGSNFTLKIRSTKLEDSAMYFCASRAGRGKVTDTQYFGPGTRLTVL.

This chain links TRBV5-4 with TRBJ1-2; TRBD1 matches 8 bases. Germline-derived CDR1 and CDR2 are SGHNT and YYREEE (reference sequence). After removal of 1 base from V and 4 bases from J, the junction contained 6 bases not matched to a gene. The CDR3 extends over 15 amino acids. In nucleotides, the CDR3 is TGTGCCAGCAGCTTGCCCCATGGACAGGGCTATGGCTACACCTTC. This gives the protein CASSLPHGQGYGYTF.

This chain uses TRBV6-1 with TRBJ2-7, with 9 bases fitting TRBD1. The CDR3 extends over 14 amino acids. The germline V gene has CDR1 MNHNS and CDR2 SASEGT. V trimming: 7 bases; J trimming: 0 bases; junction bases outside the gene matches: 4. CDR3 residues: CASTGTGTSYEQYF. The CDR3 nucleotides read TGTGCCAGCACCGGGACAGGGACCTCCTACGAGCAGTACTTC.

The chain carries TRBV5-1 and TRBJ2-7, with D unresolved. V was shortened by 0 bases and J by 3 bases, with 7 bases between the two germline ends. CDR1 SGHRS and CDR2 YFSETQ come from the germline V gene. This CDR3 contains 13 residues. CDR3 in DNA: TGCGCCAGCAGCTTGGACTCAATCTACGAGCAGTACTTC. It is translated as CASSLDSIYEQYF. The variable domain in full, completed from reference TRBV5-1 and TRBJ2-7, reads KAGVTQTPRYLIKTRGQQVTLSCSPISGHRSVSWYQQTPGQGLQFLFEYFSETQRNKGNFPGRFSGRQFSNSRSEMNVSTLELGDSALYLCASSLDSIYEQYFGPGTRLTVT.

This clone occurred many times. CDR3 loop: CASSPLTGGTEAFF. In DNA, the CDR3 is TGCGCCAGCAGTCCCTTGACAGGAGGCACTGAAGCTTTCTTT. This chain joins TRBV4-1 and TRBJ1-1, with D perhaps TRBD1 (6 bases). V was clipped by 6 bases and J by 4 bases, with 15 bases between them. CDR1 and CDR2 (germline): MGHRA, YSYEKL. The CDR3 is 14 residues long.

This clone appeared a single time. CDR3 nucleotides: TGTGCCATCGGGGACAGGGGAGGCTCCTACGAGCAGTACTTC. Amino acids: CAIGDRGGSYEQYF. The rearrangement uses TRBV10-3 and TRBJ2-7; 10 bases match TRBD1. V was clipped by 8 bases and J by 0 bases; unmatched bases: 4. This CDR3 region has 14 residues. Germline loops: CDR1 ENHRY, CDR2 SYGVKD.

This clone has a handful of counts. The V call is TRBV7-9, the J call TRBJ1-2; D is unresolved. The CDR3 totals 15 residues. Germline V gene data show CDR1 as SEHNR and CDR2 as FQNEAQ (reference sequence). Trimming left V 3 bases short and J 3 bases short, with 14 bases between. The CDR3 spells CASSLGGRYDYGYTF. CDR3 nucleotide sequence: TGTGCCAGCAGCTTGGGAGGGCGCTACGACTATGGCTACACCTTC.

This chain joins TRBV19 and TRBJ2-5; the match to TRBD2 covers 12 bases. Germline values: CDR1 LNHDA, CDR2 SQIVND (reference sequence). The ends lost 5 bases at V and 4 bases at J; junction bases unmatched: 8. The CDR3 covers 16 residues. CDR3 sequence reads: CASSPRTSGNGETQYF. CDR3 DNA: TGTGCCAGTAGTCCCCGGACTAGCGGGAACGGAGAGACCCAGTACTTC.

CDR3 nucleotide sequence: TGTGCCAGCAGACTACTAGCGGGGGGGCGAGATACGCAGTATTTT. Encoded protein: CASRLLAGGRDTQYF. The chain joins TRBV6-5 to TRBJ2-3; 13 nucleotides align to TRBD2. Trimming at V came to 6 bases and at J to 5 bases, leaving 5 bases not matched to a gene. There are 15 residues in the CDR3. The germline gives CDR1 MNHEY, CDR2 SVGAGI.

The chain's CDR3 is CAIGSGVTYEQYF. For the CDR3, the DNA is TGTGCCATCGGGAGCGGGGTCACCTACGAGCAGTACTTC. This rearrangement joins TRBV10-3 to TRBJ2-7; 7 nucleotides agree with TRBD2. CDR3 length: 13 residues. The V and J ends lost 8 bases and 2 bases, in that order; junction bases with no gene match: 6. Germline V lookup: CDR1 ENHRY, CDR2 SYGVKD.